Shown below are 5 T cell receptor beta chains from a single sample sequenced in a study of T cell repertoires in cytomegalovirus infection. The antigens these receptors bind are not known. Each CDR3 protein gets one entry after TCRdb re-called the reads with MiXCR. The table lists more than 45,000 distinct CDR3 sequences, more than 25% of them singletons. Sample: PBMCs, sequenced either directly or after in vitro stimulation (not recorded which). Every receptor here comes from a human donor in good health (CMV status not recorded). Some clones in this sample may be carry-over from other donors' samples.

There are a few counts of this clonotype. This chain uses TRBV12-3 or TRBV12-4 with TRBJ1-4; D gene uncertain. CDR3 length: 14 residues. Trimming removed 3 bases at V and 3 bases at J, with 8 bases between. The DNA for the CDR3 is TGTGCCAGCAGTTTTGAGTCAGCTAATGAAAAACTGTTTTTT. Translation gives CASSFESANEKLFF.

The V and J genes are TRBV6-1 and TRBJ2-1; D is unresolved. Germline lookup yields CDR1 MNHNS and CDR2 SASEGT. The length of the CDR3 is 13 residues. CDR3 coding DNA: TGTGGATTGAGTAGGGCTGGCTACAATGAGCAGTTCTTC. It encodes CGLSRAGYNEQFF.

The chain uses TRBV5-6 and TRBJ2-3; possibly TRBD2 for D (5 bases). V was cut by 4 bases and J by 3 bases, with 12 bases left in between. In germline, CDR1 is SGHDT, CDR2 YYEEEE. The length of the CDR3 is 14 residues. DNA for the CDR3: TGTGCCAGCAGCCCACTAGAATATACAGATACGCAGTATTTT. Amino acids: CASSPLEYTDTQYF.

This clonotype was picked up many times. This chain joins TRBV7-2 and TRBJ2-1, with 7 positions matching TRBD2. The ends lost 6 bases at V and 0 bases at J; junction bases unmatched: 5. This CDR3 contains 15 residues. The V gene's germline CDR1 is SGHTA and CDR2 FQGNSA. CDR3 in DNA: TGTGCCAGCAGGTCCGGGGGGAGCTCCTACAATGAGCAGTTCTTC. This encodes CASRSGGSSYNEQFF.

This clonotype has only a few counts. The rearrangement joins TRBV12-3 or TRBV12-4 to TRBJ2-1; 8 nucleotides match TRBD2. The CDR3 is 14 amino acids. Trimming at V came to 3 bases and at J to 3 bases, leaving 1 base not matched to a gene. The CDR3 protein is CASSFREGYNEQFF. CDR3 bases: TGTGCCAGCAGTTTTCGGGAGGGCTACAATGAGCAGTTCTTC.